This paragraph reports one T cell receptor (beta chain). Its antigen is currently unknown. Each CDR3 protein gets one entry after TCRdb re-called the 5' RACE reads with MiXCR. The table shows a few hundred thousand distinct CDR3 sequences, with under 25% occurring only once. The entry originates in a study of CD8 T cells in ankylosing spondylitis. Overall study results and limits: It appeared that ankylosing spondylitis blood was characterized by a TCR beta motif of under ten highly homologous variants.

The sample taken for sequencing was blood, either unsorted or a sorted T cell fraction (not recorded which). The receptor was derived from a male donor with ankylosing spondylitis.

CDR3 in amino acids: CASSHGLAGGLWDTDTQYF. DNA for the CDR3: TGCGCCAGCAGCCACGGACTAGCGGGAGGTTTGTGGGACACAGATACGCAGTATTTT. The chain recombines TRBV5-1 with TRBJ2-3; 14 positions match TRBD2. Per the germline V gene, CDR1 is SGHRS and CDR2 is YFSETQ. V lost 4 bases to trimming and J lost 2 bases; unmatched junction nucleotides: 12. The length of the CDR3 is 19 residues. The full variable domain, completed using reference TRBV5-1 and TRBJ2-3, is KAGVTQTPRYLIKTRGQQVTLSCSPISGHRSVSWYQQTPGQGLQFLFEYFSETQRNKGNFPGRFSGRQFSNSRSEMNVSTLELGDSALYLCASSHGLAGGLWDTDTQYFGPGTRLTVL.